The rows below give T cell receptor beta chains drawn from one sample of a study of blood T cell repertoires in COVID-19. Assay used: immunoSEQ multiplex PCR; TCRdb lists only in-frame clones, some missing. The data hold 90,000 to 150,000 clones, with just over 85% observed a single time. The source material was peripheral blood. These receptors all stem from a woman aged 50 to 60 with active or convalescent COVID-19. Both conserved end residues are part of each CDR3. A D gene is named only where the DNA matches it firmly. Expanded clones get a size class; other rows say once, few or many, or leave the size out.

D gene	V gene	clone size	CDR3 protein
.	TRBV28	.	CASFWDISSPLHF
.	TRBV9	.	CASSVGQGSGEKLFF
TRBD1	TRBV4-3	.	CASSQGQGAPHEQYF
.	TRBV5-6	.	CASSFGSAFSGANVLTF
.	TRBV27	.	CASRAIRDSNREKLFF
TRBD1	TRBV2	.	CASSWDRVGGYTF
.	TRBV27	.	CASRTALSGYTF
.	TRBV11-2	.	CASSFWTGDEQFF
.	TRBV9	.	CASSVQGRDSPLHF
.	TRBV11-3	.	CASTLWDIPYEQYF
.	TRBV7-3	few	CASSRNPGYEQYF
.	TRBV6-2/TRBV6-3	.	CASSYFSGSTDTQYF
.	TRBV27	.	CASSFRPREWKTYEQYF
.	TRBV6-2/TRBV6-3	.	CASSLGRYRDSPLHF